The T cell receptor (beta chain) described here comes from a study of OX40 agonist ivuxolimab in advanced cancers. Overall study: The eligibility criteria allowed prior anti-PD-1, anti-PD-L1 or anti-CTLA-4 therapy, and approximately 38% had some.

The assay was immunoSEQ multiplex PCR, and TCRdb's table has in-frame clones only and misses some. The table includes 53,000 or so clones, roughly 84% detected once. The timepoints at which blood was sampled were baseline, cycle 4 day 1, and cycle 7 day 1. Trimming removed 2 bases from V and 5 bases from J, with 7 bases in between. In germline, CDR1 is MNHEY, CDR2 SMNVEV (reference sequence). The CDR3 is made up of 13 amino acids. This receptor was taken from an adult with an advanced solid tumor such as melanoma, head and neck, liver or kidney cancer. The J gene is TRBJ1-5, the V gene TRBV27; D perhaps matches TRBD1 (5 bases). Material: CD4+ or CD8+ T cells sorted from blood, obtained in a trial of the OX40 agonist ivuxolimab. In DNA, the CDR3 is TGTGCCAGCAGTTTAGGGGGAGATCAGCCCCAGCATTTT. It specifies CASSLGGDQPQHF.